One and the same sample provided the 23 T cell receptor beta chains below, sequenced in a study of blood T cell repertoires in COVID-19. This table comes from immunoSEQ multiplex PCR, and its TCRdb copy is limited to in-frame clones, with some not included. The data show about 110,000 clones, about 89% seen once. The sequencing input was peripheral blood. The receptor source for this set is a man aged 40-49 years with acute or convalescent COVID-19.

This clone showed up just once. The J gene is TRBJ2-7, the V gene TRBV5-1; D possibly corresponds to TRBD1 (7 bases). In germline, CDR1 is SGHRS, CDR2 YFSETQ. The CDR3 runs 15 residues. Deletions cut 4 bases from V and 6 bases from J, with 20 bases between. The DNA for the CDR3 is TGCGCCAGCAGCCTGACAGGGAGGCTAGCAGGCGAGCAGTACTTC. The encoded protein is CASSLTGRLAGEQYF.

This chain connects TRBV18 to TRBJ1-1, with TRBD1 matching over 9 bases. CDR1 is KGHSH, CDR2 LQKENI, per germline. This CDR3 is 13 amino acids long. V dropped 5 bases and J dropped 3; count of bases not matched to a gene: 1. The CDR3, as DNA: TGTGCCAGCTCAAGGGACAGGGACACTGAAGCTTTCTTT. Translated, it gives CASSRDRDTEAFF.

This chain links TRBV24-1 with TRBJ2-3; 12 bases line up with TRBD2. V was clipped by 3 bases and J by 4 bases; unmatched bases: 4. This CDR3 has 16 amino acids. Germline CDR1 is KGHDR and CDR2 is SFDVKD. This chain's CDR3 is CATSDPTSGGPDTQYF. The DNA for the CDR3 is TGTGCCACCAGTGATCCAACTAGCGGGGGGCCAGATACGCAGTATTTT.

The chain combines TRBV24-1 with TRBJ2-7, with 8 bases fitting TRBD1. The CDR3 has 14 amino acids. Per the germline V gene, CDR1 is KGHDR and CDR2 is SFDVKD. V gave up 6 bases and J gave up 6 bases; unmatched junction bases: 9. The CDR3 DNA sequence: TGTGCCACCAGTCCGACAGGGGAGCTGGGCGAGCAGTACTTC. Its protein is CATSPTGELGEQYF.

Here the CDR3 DNA reads TGTGCCAGCTCACCCGAGGGATCTGGAAACACCATATATTTT. Protein: CASSPEGSGNTIYF. The gene calls are TRBV18 and TRBJ1-3; no clear D gene. Germline CDR1 and CDR2: KGHSH and LQKENI. V was trimmed by 3 bases and J by 1 base, leaving 7 bases between them. This CDR3 is built from 14 residues. The full variable domain, its missing parts supplied by reference TRBV18 and TRBJ1-3, is NAGVMQNPRHLVRRRGQEARLRCSPMKGHSHVYWYRQLPEEGLKFMVYLQKENIIDESGMPKERFSAEFPKEGPSILRIQQVVRGDSAAYFCASSPEGSGNTIYFGEGSWLTVV.

The CDR3, as DNA: TGTGCCAGCAGTTTCCCAGGGGCTGGCTACACCTTC. This encodes CASSFPGAGYTF. This chain uses TRBV12-3 or TRBV12-4 with TRBJ1-2, with D possibly being TRBD1 (6 bases). V lost 3 bases, J lost 7 bases, and 9 bases lay in between. The CDR3 consists of 12 residues.

The chain has TRBV30 and TRBJ2-7; 13 positions agree with TRBD2. CDR3 length: 16 amino acids. Germline values: CDR1 GTSNPN, CDR2 SVGIG (reference sequence). V was clipped by 4 bases and J by 2 bases; unmatched bases: 8. The CDR3 region has the DNA TGTGCCTGGACCGGACTAGCGGGAGTTTCGACCTACGAGCAGTACTTC. The encoded protein is CAWTGLAGVSTYEQYF.

The gene calls are TRBV11-2 and TRBJ1-5, with no clear D. Trimming removed 1 base from V and 3 bases from J, with 10 bases in between. The germline V gene encodes CDR1 SGHAT and CDR2 FQNNGV. The CDR3 covers 15 residues. This CDR3 is CASSLGGGLNQPQHF. The CDR3 DNA sequence: TGTGCCAGCAGCTTAGGAGGTGGACTCAATCAGCCCCAGCATTTT.

The chain employs TRBV11-1 and TRBJ2-7; 8 bases match TRBD1. CDR1 SGHAT and CDR2 FQDESV come from the germline V gene (reference sequence). J gave up 1 base and V 5 bases, and 7 bases lay outside the gene matches. The CDR3 has 15 residues. The chain's CDR3 is CASSQRTGRSYEQYF. CDR3 nucleotide sequence: TGTGCCAGCAGCCAACGGACAGGGAGGTCCTACGAGCAGTACTTC. Complete variable domain (other parts from reference TRBV11-1 and TRBJ2-7): EAEVAQSPRYKITEKSQAVAFWCDPISGHATLYWYRQILGQGPELLVQFQDESVVDDSQLPKDRFSAERLKGVDSTLKIQPAELGDSAMYLCASSQRTGRSYEQYFGPGTRLTVT.

V gene TRBV5-1 combines with J gene TRBJ1-2; 8 nucleotides match TRBD1. CDR1 SGHRS and CDR2 YFSETQ come from the germline V gene. This CDR3 has 13 amino acids. V lost 2 bases, J lost 8 bases, and 5 bases stayed unmatched. In nucleotides, the CDR3 is TGCGCCAGCAGCTTCAGGGACAGGAGGGGCTACACCTTC. It codes for CASSFRDRRGYTF.

This clone was counted between two and nine times. The chain links TRBV30 to TRBJ1-1; D possibly corresponds to TRBD1 (5 bases). The V gene's germline CDR1 is GTSNPN and CDR2 SVGIG (reference sequence). The CDR3 is 14 residues long. Between the trimmed V and J ends, which lost 4 bases and 3 bases, there was a span of 15 bases. CDR3 residues: CAWKGRGFYTEAFF. The CDR3 DNA sequence: TGTGCCTGGAAGGGGAGGGGTTTTTACACTGAAGCTTTCTTT.

V is TRBV7-8 and J is TRBJ1-4, with D possibly matching TRBD1 (5 bases). Germline V gives CDR1 SGHVS, CDR2 FQNEAQ. The CDR3 spans 14 residues. Trimming shortened V by 5 bases and J by 8 bases, and 15 bases separated the two germline ends. CDR3 residues: CASSMLGTLEKLFF. The CDR3 DNA sequence: TGTGCCAGCAGCATGCTGGGGACTTTGGAAAAACTGTTTTTT.

V is TRBV3-1 (or the pseudogene TRBV3-2) and J is TRBJ1-2; 7 nucleotides line up with TRBD1. V dropped 4 bases and J dropped 2; count of bases not matched to a gene: 10. The germline V gene has CDR1 LGHDT and CDR2 YNNKEL (reference sequence). The CDR3 sequence is 16 residues long. In nucleotides, the CDR3 is TGTGCCAGCAGCCCCCTACCGGGACAGAAAAACTATGGCTACACCTTC. Translated: CASSPLPGQKNYGYTF.

The gene calls are TRBV7-8 and TRBJ1-4; no clear D. V dropped 5 bases and J dropped 3 bases, with 4 bases sitting between them. Germline CDR1 SGHVS, CDR2 FQNEAQ. The CDR3 is 12 residues long. CDR3 in DNA: TGTGCCAGCAGCCCTCCTAATGAAAAACTGTTTTTT. Its translation is CASSPPNEKLFF.

The chain has TRBV2 and TRBJ1-1, with 9 nucleotides matching TRBD1. The J segment lost 2 bases and the V segment lost 5 bases, leaving 6 bases of the junction unmatched. The CDR3 sequence is 15 residues long. Germline lookup yields CDR1 SNHLY and CDR2 FYNNEI. The CDR3 is CASSFDRGYNTEAFF. CDR3 bases: TGTGCCAGCAGTTTCGACAGGGGGTATAACACTGAAGCTTTCTTT. Full variable domain (rest looked up from reference TRBV2 and TRBJ1-1): EPEVTQTPSHQVTQMGQEVILRCVPISNHLYFYWYRQILGQKVEFLVSFYNNEISEKSEIFDDQFSVERPDGSNFTLKIRSTKLEDSAMYFCASSFDRGYNTEAFFGQGTRLTVV.

The chain employs TRBV7-6 and TRBJ1-6; D is ambiguous. Germline loops: CDR1 SGHVS, CDR2 FNYEAQ. Trimming took off 0 bases at V and 3 bases at J, with 6 bases between the two ends. The CDR3 length is 15 residues. The CDR3 loop is CASSLADNYNSPLHF. The CDR3 region has the DNA TGTGCCAGCAGCTTAGCAGACAACTATAATTCACCCCTCCACTTT.

The chain uses TRBV4-2 and TRBJ1-2, with TRBD1 matching over 11 bases. The germline gives CDR1 LGHNA, CDR2 YNFKEQ. The CDR3 has 15 residues. Trimming at V came to 4 bases and at J to 4 bases, leaving 5 bases not matched to a gene. The CDR3 sequence: CASSRGQGASYGYTF. The CDR3 nucleotides are TGTGCCAGCAGCCGAGGACAGGGGGCTTCCTATGGCTACACCTTC.

This clone was seen just once. The V call is TRBV7-8, the J call TRBJ2-1, with 7 positions matching TRBD1. The CDR3 length is 15 residues. CDR1 and CDR2 from the germline V gene are SGHVS and FQNEAQ. With 5 bases clipped from V and 5 bases from J, the junction kept 9 bases outside the gene matches. Written as DNA, the CDR3 is TGTGCCAGCAGCCCTGGGGGTACAGGGGACAATGAGCAGTTCTTC. Protein product: CASSPGGTGDNEQFF.

V and J are TRBV12-3 or TRBV12-4 and TRBJ1-1, with 7 bases identical to TRBD1. This CDR3 is 13 amino acids long. Trimming removed 2 bases from V and 7 bases from J; junction bases left unmatched: 4. The DNA for the CDR3 is TGTGCCAGCAGTTTAAGACAGGGAGATGAAGCTTTCTTT. This codes for CASSLRQGDEAFF.

CDR3 loop: CATSRDTGRGLLYEQYF. In DNA form, the CDR3 reads TGTGCCACCAGCAGAGATACAGGCAGGGGCCTTCTCTACGAGCAGTACTTC. This chain joins TRBV15 and TRBJ2-7, with D possibly matching TRBD1 (6 bases). V gave up 0 bases and J gave up 3 bases, with 18 bases separating them. CDR3 length: 17 residues. Per germline, CDR1 LNHNV and CDR2 YYDKDF (reference sequence).

This clone has only one observation. The rearrangement uses TRBV19 and TRBJ1-5, with 8 positions matching TRBD1. J was trimmed by 4 bases and V by 5 bases; bases with no gene match: 7. CDR1 LNHDA and CDR2 SQIVND come from the germline V gene (reference sequence). CDR3 length: 15 amino acids. The CDR3 bases are TGTGCCAGTAGTGTAAAACGACAGGGGAATCAGCCCCAGCATTTT. Translating gives CASSVKRQGNQPQHF. Full variable domain (missing parts from reference TRBV19 and TRBJ1-5): DGGITQSPKYLFRKEGQNVTLSCEQNLNHDAMYWYRQDPGQGLRLIYYSQIVNDFQKGDIAEGYSVSREKKESFPLTVTSAQKNPTAFYLCASSVKRQGNQPQHFGDGTRLSIL.

The V and J genes are TRBV28 and TRBJ1-6; tentatively, D is TRBD1 (6 bases). This CDR3 is 15 amino acids long. CDR1 is MDHEN, CDR2 SYDVKM, per germline. The V gene lost 6 bases and the J gene lost 4 bases, with 13 bases spanning the gap. CDR3 in amino acids: CASSPTGLYNSPLHF. The DNA for the CDR3 is TGTGCCAGCAGCCCGACAGGTCTTTATAATTCACCCCTCCACTTT.

The rearrangement joins TRBV24-1 to TRBJ1-4; weak D call: TRBD1 (5 bases). CDR1 is KGHDR, CDR2 SFDVKD, per germline. The CDR3 spans 16 residues. Trimming cost V 0 bases and J 7 bases, with 14 bases left between them. CDR3 protein: CATSDLWGEHVEKLFF. As DNA, the CDR3 is TGTGCCACCAGTGATTTGTGGGGGGAACACGTTGAAAAACTGTTTTTT.